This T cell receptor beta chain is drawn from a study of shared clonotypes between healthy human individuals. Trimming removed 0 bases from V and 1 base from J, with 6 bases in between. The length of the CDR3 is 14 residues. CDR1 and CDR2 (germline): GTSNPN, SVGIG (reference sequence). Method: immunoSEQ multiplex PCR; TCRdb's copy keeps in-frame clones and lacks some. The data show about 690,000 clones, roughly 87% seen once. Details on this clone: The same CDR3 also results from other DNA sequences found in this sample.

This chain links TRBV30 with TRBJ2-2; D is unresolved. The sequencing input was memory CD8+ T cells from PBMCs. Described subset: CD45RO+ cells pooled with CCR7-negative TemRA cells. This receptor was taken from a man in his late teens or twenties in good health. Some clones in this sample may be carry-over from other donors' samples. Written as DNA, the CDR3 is TGTGCCTGGAGTGTGCTGGGGAACACCGGGGAGCTGTTTTTT. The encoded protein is CAWSVLGNTGELFF.